Detailed here is one T cell receptor beta chain. This specimen comes from a study of T cell responses to AZD1222 COVID-19 vaccine. Clones were sequenced by immunoSEQ multiplex PCR, and TCRdb holds only the in-frame ones, with some missing. This sample yields 50,000 or so clones, of which 60% to 80% are seen a single time; around 5% belongs to the top ten. Trimming left V 2 bases short and J 1 base short, with 5 bases between. Germline V gene lookup returns CDR1 MNHEY and CDR2 SVGEGT. The CDR3 totals 13 residues. The material sequenced was peripheral blood, taken 28 days after the second AZD1222 dose. The V and J genes are TRBV6-2 or TRBV6-3 and TRBJ1-1; D not resolved. This clonotype was sampled from an adult who received the AZD1222 COVID-19 vaccine. The CDR3 sequence is CASSYAANTEAFF. The CDR3 DNA reads as TGTGCCAGCAGTTACGCGGCGAACACTGAAGCTTTCTTT.